This T cell receptor (beta chain) was sequenced for a study of cytomegalovirus exposure and HLA in healthy donors. The wider study: Of all 400 or so donors who were genotyped, about 80% belonged to the Caucasian-associated ancestry cluster. Study conclusions and caveats: Later on, an analysis found that several of the most significant clusters appeared to be linked to common viral pathogens, which included parvovirus B19.

With respect to this clone: Its matching antigen is unknown.

PCR was performed using 60 Vbeta and 13 Jbeta primers. The table came from immunoSEQ multiplex PCR; TCRdb's copy has only in-frame clones and leaves some out. The table lists hundreds of thousands of clones, less than 85% of them singletons. V dropped 4 bases and J dropped 4 bases, with 19 bases sitting between them. Germline values: CDR1 MGHRA, CDR2 YSYEKL. The CDR3 runs to 16 residues. This sequence originates from a young man in good health and CMV-seronegative. The gene calls are TRBV4-1 and TRBJ1-1, with a weak D call TRBD1 (6 bases). Source material: PBMCs. The CDR3 reads CASSPFDGGGITEAFF. In nucleotides, the CDR3 is TGCGCCAGCAGCCCCTTTGATGGGGGCGGAATCACTGAAGCTTTCTTT.